The 13 T cell receptor beta chains reported below all come from one sample, sequenced in a study of T cells in women clearing cervical HPV infection. The assay was immunoSEQ multiplex PCR, and TCRdb's table has in-frame clones only and misses some. Here the sample table reports approximately 39,000 clones. Sequenced material: blood buffy coat. These receptor sequences come from a woman aged 18-69 years with a cervical HPV16 infection that either progressed to CIN3+ or cleared (not recorded which).

Of note for this clone: The read terminates 3 residues ahead of where the CDR3 ends, so the germline J gene completes it. V is TRBV19 and J is TRBJ1-2, with D unclear. The CDR3 is 15 residues long. The germline V gene has CDR1 LNHDA and CDR2 SQIVND (reference sequence). CDR3 loop: CASSTPAGGPNDYTF. The sequenced CDR3 bases are TGTGCCAGTAGTACCCCAGCGGGAGGGCCCAATGAC.

Worth noting for this clone: With the read ending 3 residues before the CDR3 end, the germline J gene is used to fill in that end. This chain links TRBV4-1 with TRBJ1-1; D is unresolved. The CDR3 runs 13 residues. V lost 0 bases to trimming and J lost 5 bases, with 7 bases between them. Looked up from germline, CDR1 is MGHRA and CDR2 is YSYEKL. The covered CDR3 bases are TGCGCCAGCAGCCAAGAACCCGGGACTGAA. This codes for CASSQEPGTE. The whole CDR3 is CASSQEPGTEAFF.

The CDR3 sequence is CATSREQLNTEAFF. The DNA read from the CDR3 is TGTGCCACCAGCAGAGAACAGTTGAACACTGAA. This sequence joins TRBV15 and TRBJ1-1; no firm D call. The read ends 3 residues shy of where the CDR3 ends; the end is completed using the germline J gene. Germline V gene lookup returns CDR1 LNHNV and CDR2 YYDKDF (reference sequence). This CDR3 comprises 14 residues. V gave up 0 bases and J gave up 0 bases, with 5 bases separating them.

Of note for this clone: The CDR3 end falls 3 residues outside the read, so it is completed with the germline J gene. The V gene is TRBV6-2 or TRBV6-3, the J gene TRBJ1-1; D possibly corresponds to TRBD1 (5 bases). The V gene's germline CDR1 is MNHEY and CDR2 SVGEGT. V lost 5 bases to trimming and J lost 0 bases, with 13 bases between them. The CDR3 is 15 amino acids. The CDR3 DNA, read in part, is TGTGCCAGCAGTAACCCAGGGAGCATGAACACTGAA. Amino acids: CASSNPGSMNTE. The entire CDR3 is CASSNPGSMNTEAFF.

Details on this clone: The read comes to an end 3 residues before the CDR3 does, leaving the germline J gene to fill in the end. The chain uses TRBV20-1 and TRBJ2-2; D gene ambiguous. Trimming pared 0 bases from V and 5 bases from J, leaving 4 bases between. The CDR3 loop spans 12 amino acids. CDR1 is DFQATT and CDR2 is SNEGSKA in the germline V gene (reference sequence). CDR3 amino acids: CSARDLTGELFF. The covered CDR3 bases are TGCAGTGCTAGAGATCTGACCGGGGAG.

As to this clone: The CDR3 goes on 3 residues after the read ends, and that part is filled in from the germline J gene. The genes are TRBV30 and TRBJ1-5, with a weak D call TRBD1 (5 bases). The germline gives CDR1 GTSNPN, CDR2 SVGIG (reference sequence). The V end was cut by 0 bases, the J end by 6 bases, with 9 bases between. CDR3 length: 13 amino acids. CDR3 DNA, as far as it was read: TGTGCCTGGAGTGTAAATAGGGGTCAGCCC. It translates to CAWSVNRGQP. The whole CDR3 sequence reads CAWSVNRGQPQHF. Using reference TRBV30 and TRBJ1-5 for the parts outside the CDR3, the full variable domain is SQTIHQWPATLVQPVGSPLSLECTVEGTSNPNLYWYRQAAGRGLQLLFYSVGIGQISSEVPQNLSASRPQDRQFILSSKKLLLSDSGFYLCAWSVNRGQPQHFGDGTRLSIL.

For this clone: The sequenced fragment ends 3 residues before the CDR3 boundary, so the rest is inferred from the germline J gene. The genes are TRBV5-5 and TRBJ1-4, with 10 positions matching TRBD1. CDR3 length: 14 amino acids. CDR1 SGHKS and CDR2 YYEKEE come from the germline V gene (reference sequence). The CDR3 here is CASSSWTGGTKLFF. The DNA read from the CDR3 is TGTGCCAGCAGCTCGTGGACAGGGGGAACTAAA. The complete variable domain, with remaining parts taken from reference TRBV5-5 and TRBJ1-4, reads DAGVTQSPTHLIKTRGQQVTLRCSPISGHKSVSWYQQVLGQGPQFIFQYYEKEERGRGNFPDRFSARQFPNYSSELNVNALLLGDSALYLCASSSWTGGTKLFFGSGTQLSVL.

As regards this clone: The read comes to an end 3 residues before the CDR3 does, leaving the germline J gene to fill in the end. V and J are TRBV20-1 and TRBJ1-5; the D is unclear. V dropped 0 bases and J dropped 9 bases, with 18 bases sitting between them. The CDR3 consists of 15 residues. Germline V gene data show CDR1 as DFQATT and CDR2 as SNEGSKA (reference sequence). CDR3 DNA, as far as it was read: TGCAGTGCTAGAGATGGCGGCCGGCAGCGAGCGCCC. Protein sequence: CSARDGGRQRAP. The CDR3 in its entirety is CSARDGGRQRAPQHF.

For this clone: The read ends 3 residues shy of where the CDR3 ends; the end is completed using the germline J gene. This chain links TRBV6-1 with TRBJ1-1, with TRBD1 as a possible D gene (5 bases). Germline CDR1 is MNHNS and CDR2 is SASEGT. This CDR3 has 16 amino acids. Deletions cut 3 bases from V and 0 bases from J, with 14 bases between. The CDR3 sequence is CASSEPHRSLNTEAFF. The part of the CDR3 DNA that was read is TGTGCCAGCAGTGAGCCACACAGGAGCCTGAACACTGAA.

To note about this clone: Coverage ceases 3 residues before the CDR3 finishes, and the germline J gene fills in the end. This rearrangement joins TRBV5-1 to TRBJ1-2; TRBD1 is a possible D gene (5 bases). V gave up 5 bases and J gave up 2 bases, with 16 bases separating them. The CDR3 is made up of 15 amino acids. The germline gives CDR1 SGHRS, CDR2 YFSETQ. This CDR3 reads CASSITAGRNYGYTF. Partial CDR3 DNA: TGCGCCAGCAGTATTACAGCGGGGCGCAACTATGGC.

A word on this clone: The read ends 3 residues early relative to the CDR3; the germline J gene fills the gap. The V and J genes are TRBV6-4 and TRBJ1-6; a possible D gene is TRBD1 (6 bases). Germline values: CDR1 MRHNA, CDR2 SNTAGT. CDR3 length: 15 amino acids. Trimming removed 2 bases at V and 8 bases at J, with 13 bases between. CDR3 in amino acids: CASSDGGQGYSPLHF. Incomplete CDR3 DNA: TGTGCCAGCAGTGACGGGGGTCAGGGGTATTCACCC.

The part of the CDR3 DNA that was read is TGCAGTGCTAGGTCTATCGACGAG. Its protein is CSARSIDE. The whole CDR3 sequence is CSARSIDEQYF. The chain recombines TRBV20-1 with TRBJ2-7; D is uncertain. The sequence runs out 3 residues before the end of the CDR3; the remainder is reconstructed from the germline J gene. Trimming shortened V by 3 bases and J by 5 bases, and 8 bases separated the two germline ends. The CDR3 runs to 11 residues. Germline V gene data show CDR1 as DFQATT and CDR2 as SNEGSKA (reference sequence).

As for this clone: The read stops 3 residues short of the end of the CDR3; the missing end is completed from the germline J gene. This chain links TRBV7-8 with TRBJ2-1, with 11 bases identical to TRBD2. V gave up 4 bases and J gave up 4 bases; unmatched junction bases: 3. This CDR3 is 15 amino acids long. Germline V gives CDR1 SGHVS, CDR2 FQNEAQ. This CDR3 is CASSSTSGSYNEQFF. The sequenced part of the CDR3 DNA is TGTGCCAGCAGCTCTACTAGCGGGAGTTACAATGAG.